The 3 T cell receptor beta chains presented below share a single source sample, sequenced in a study of CD8+CD57+ T cells in acquired aplastic anemia. Profiles of TCR beta VDJ and CDR3 were generated from a genomic DNA template. TCRdb reprocessed the reads with MiXCR, giving one entry per CDR3 protein. The sample records around 170,000 distinct CDR3 sequences, roughly 63% being singletons. Sample: sorted CD4+, CD8+, or CD8+CD57+ T cells (not recorded which) from PBMCs. The origin of the receptors is a human donor in good health.

This clonotype showed up many times. CDR3: CASSLAGVPQETQYF. CDR3 in DNA: TGCGCCAGCAGCTTGGCGGGAGTCCCACAAGAGACCCAGTACTTC. The chain has TRBV5-1 and TRBJ2-5, with D possibly matching TRBD2 (6 bases). In germline, CDR1 is SGHRS, CDR2 YFSETQ. The CDR3 length is 15 residues. V was cut by 0 bases and J by 2 bases, with 11 bases left in between. Full variable domain (missing parts from reference TRBV5-1 and TRBJ2-5): KAGVTQTPRYLIKTRGQQVTLSCSPISGHRSVSWYQQTPGQGLQFLFEYFSETQRNKGNFPGRFSGRQFSNSRSEMNVSTLELGDSALYLCASSLAGVPQETQYFGPGTRLLVL.

The chain has TRBV5-6 and TRBJ2-7; possible D gene TRBD1, 6 bases. This CDR3 has 15 amino acids. Trimming cost V 0 bases and J 2 bases, with 12 bases left between them. Germline-derived CDR1 and CDR2 are SGHDT and YYEEEE. The CDR3: CASSLAPGAPYEQYF. CDR3 DNA sequence: TGTGCCAGCAGCTTGGCCCCAGGGGCACCCTACGAGCAGTACTTC.

DNA of the CDR3: TGTGCCAGCAGTGACGGACAGGTTTCAACTAATGAAAAACTGTTTTTT. Residues: CASSDGQVSTNEKLFF. The chain recombines TRBV2 with TRBJ1-4; 7 bases align to TRBD1. Germline lookup yields CDR1 SNHLY and CDR2 FYNNEI. The CDR3 totals 16 residues. The J segment lost 0 bases and the V segment lost 3 bases, leaving 4 bases of the junction unmatched.